This T cell receptor (beta chain) was captured in a study of T cell changes during pregnancy in multiple sclerosis. Germline trimming cut 0 bases from V and 0 bases from J; bases unmatched to any gene: 3. CDR3 length: 17 residues. The germline V gene encodes CDR1 SGHRS and CDR2 YFSETQ. Clones were sequenced by immunoSEQ multiplex PCR, and TCRdb holds only the in-frame ones, with some missing. This table has roughly 50,000 clones, 85% to 95% appearing once. This sample comprised CD4+ T cells from peripheral blood mononuclear cells, obtained in the third trimester of pregnancy. This receptor was identified in a female donor with multiple sclerosis, enrolled in a pregnancy study. The V call is TRBV5-1, the J call TRBJ2-1; the match to TRBD2 covers 10 bases. The CDR3 DNA reads TGCGCCAGCAGCTTGGGGCTAGCGGGGGCCTCCTACAATGAGCAGTTCTTC. Amino acid sequence: CASSLGLAGASYNEQFF.